Described below is a single TCR beta chain sequence and its context. As yet, its antigen is unknown. This specimen belongs to a study of cytomegalovirus exposure and HLA in healthy donors. Notes on the study in general: The study recorded over 150 TCR beta chains that were cytomegalovirus-associated.

This CDR3 spans 18 amino acids. From germline, CDR1 is SGHVS and CDR2 FNYEAQ. The ends lost 1 base at V and 4 bases at J; junction bases unmatched: 13. The data were produced by immunoSEQ multiplex PCR, yet TCRdb's version contains in-frame clones alone and is incomplete. Among fewer than 130,000 clones, 85% to 90% were seen once, and the ten largest hold 1.4%. Separate from the roughly 670-subject first cohort, the approximately 120-subject validation cohort was the one that the donors belonged to. Sequenced: PBMCs. The sequence came from a woman in her 30s in good health and CMV-seropositive. The chain is built from TRBV7-6 and TRBJ2-7; 10 bases agree with TRBD2. CDR3 bases: TGTGCCAGCAGCTTAGAGGCTAGCGGGAGTTCGCAGATATACGAGCAGTACTTC. Translating it yields CASSLEASGSSQIYEQYF. Combining the CDR3 with reference TRBV7-6 and TRBJ2-7 gives the whole variable domain GAGVSQSPRYKVTKRGQDVALRCDPISGHVSLYWYRQALGQGPEFLTYFNYEAQQDKSGLPNDRFSAERPEGSISTLTIQRTEQRDSAMYRCASSLEASGSSQIYEQYFGPGTRLTVT.